This T cell receptor beta chain was found in a study of identical twins. The CDR3 contains 15 residues. Deletions cut 8 bases from V and 2 bases from J, with 15 bases between. CDR1 SNHLY and CDR2 FYNNEI come from the germline V gene. Study-wide results and caveats: Surplus twin overlap in beta out-of-frame sequences was less pronounced.

TCRdb redid the calling of the 5' RACE reads with MiXCR, one entry per CDR3 protein. The repertoire consists of 350,000 to 400,000 distinct CDR3 sequences, with 7% to 9.5% occurring once and the leading ten covering more than 8%. A few counts support this clonotype. Its antigen is currently unknown. This receptor was obtained from a woman between 50 and 59 years old in good health. This chain links TRBV2 with TRBJ2-2; no clear D gene. The material sequenced was naive T cells sorted from blood. CDR3 loop: CASVSDSDNTGELFF. The CDR3 DNA follows: TGTGCCAGCGTGAGTGATTCCGATAACACCGGGGAGCTGTTTTTT.